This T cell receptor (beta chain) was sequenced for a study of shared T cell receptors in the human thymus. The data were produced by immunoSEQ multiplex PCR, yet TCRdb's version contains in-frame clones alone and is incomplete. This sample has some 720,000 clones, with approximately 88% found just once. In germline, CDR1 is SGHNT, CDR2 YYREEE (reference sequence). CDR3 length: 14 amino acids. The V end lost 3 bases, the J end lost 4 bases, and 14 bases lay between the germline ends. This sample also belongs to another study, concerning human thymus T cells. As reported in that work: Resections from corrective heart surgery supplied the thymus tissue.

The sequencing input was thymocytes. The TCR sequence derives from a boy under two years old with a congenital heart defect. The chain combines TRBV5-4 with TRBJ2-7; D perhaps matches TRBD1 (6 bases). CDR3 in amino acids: CASSSEAGEYEQYF. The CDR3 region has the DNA TGTGCCAGCAGCTCTGAGGCAGGGGAATACGAGCAGTACTTC.